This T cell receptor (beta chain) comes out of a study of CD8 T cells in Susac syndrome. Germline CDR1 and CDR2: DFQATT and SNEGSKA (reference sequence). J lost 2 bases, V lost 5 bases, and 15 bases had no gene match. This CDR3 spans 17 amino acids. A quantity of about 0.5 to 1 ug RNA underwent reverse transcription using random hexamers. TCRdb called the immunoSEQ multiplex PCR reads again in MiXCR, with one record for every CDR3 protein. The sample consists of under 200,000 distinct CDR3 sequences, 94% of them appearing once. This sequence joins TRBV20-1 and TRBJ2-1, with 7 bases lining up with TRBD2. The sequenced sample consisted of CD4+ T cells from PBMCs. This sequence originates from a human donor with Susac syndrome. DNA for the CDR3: TGCAGTGCTTTGAGTGCTAGGTGGGGGGGGGCCTACAATGAGCAGTTCTTC. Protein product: CSALSARWGGAYNEQFF.